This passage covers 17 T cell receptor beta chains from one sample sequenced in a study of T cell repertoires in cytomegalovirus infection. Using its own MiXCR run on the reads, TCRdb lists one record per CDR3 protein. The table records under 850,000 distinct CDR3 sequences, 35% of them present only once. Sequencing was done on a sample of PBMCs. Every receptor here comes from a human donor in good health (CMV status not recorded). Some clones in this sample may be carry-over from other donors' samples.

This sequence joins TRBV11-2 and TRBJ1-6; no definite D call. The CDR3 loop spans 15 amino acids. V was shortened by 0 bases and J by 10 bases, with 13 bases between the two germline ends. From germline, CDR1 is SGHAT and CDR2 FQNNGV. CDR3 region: CASSLEGLGSSPLHF. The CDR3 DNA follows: TGTGCCAGCAGCTTAGAAGGGCTTGGGAGCTCACCCCTCCACTTT.

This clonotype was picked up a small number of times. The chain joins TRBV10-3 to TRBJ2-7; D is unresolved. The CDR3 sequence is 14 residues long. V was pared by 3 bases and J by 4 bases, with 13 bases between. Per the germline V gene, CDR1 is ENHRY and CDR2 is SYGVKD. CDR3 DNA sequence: TGTGCCATCAGTGAAGGGTCTGGAAAATACGAGCAGTACTTC. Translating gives CAISEGSGKYEQYF.

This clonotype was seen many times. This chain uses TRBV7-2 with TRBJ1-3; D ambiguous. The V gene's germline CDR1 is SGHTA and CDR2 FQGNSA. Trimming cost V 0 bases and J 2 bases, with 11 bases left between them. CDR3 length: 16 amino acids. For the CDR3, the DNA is TGTGCCAGCAGCTTAGCCCCTTCTCGAGCTGGAAACACCATATATTTT. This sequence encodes CASSLAPSRAGNTIYF.

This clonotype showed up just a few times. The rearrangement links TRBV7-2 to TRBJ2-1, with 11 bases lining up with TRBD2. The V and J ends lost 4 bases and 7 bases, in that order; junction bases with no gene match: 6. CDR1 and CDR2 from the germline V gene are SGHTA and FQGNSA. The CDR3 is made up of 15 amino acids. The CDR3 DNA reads TGTGCCAGCAGCTATAGCGGGGGGGAGTGGAATGAGCAGTTCTTC. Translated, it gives CASSYSGGEWNEQFF.

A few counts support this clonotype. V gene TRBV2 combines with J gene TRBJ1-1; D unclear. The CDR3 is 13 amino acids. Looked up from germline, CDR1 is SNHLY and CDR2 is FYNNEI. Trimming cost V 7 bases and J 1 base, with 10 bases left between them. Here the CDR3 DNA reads TGTGCCAGCAAAGACCAGCCGAACACTGAAGCTTTCTTT. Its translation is CASKDQPNTEAFF. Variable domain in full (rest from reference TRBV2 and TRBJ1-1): EPEVTQTPSHQVTQMGQEVILRCVPISNHLYFYWYRQILGQKVEFLVSFYNNEISEKSEIFDDQFSVERPDGSNFTLKIRSTKLEDSAMYFCASKDQPNTEAFFGQGTRLTVV.

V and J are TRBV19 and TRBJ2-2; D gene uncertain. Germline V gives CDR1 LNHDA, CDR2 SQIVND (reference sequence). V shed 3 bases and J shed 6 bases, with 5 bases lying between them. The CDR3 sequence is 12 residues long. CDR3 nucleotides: TGTGCCAGTAGTATTGGGTCCGGGGAGCTGTTTTTT. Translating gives CASSIGSGELFF.

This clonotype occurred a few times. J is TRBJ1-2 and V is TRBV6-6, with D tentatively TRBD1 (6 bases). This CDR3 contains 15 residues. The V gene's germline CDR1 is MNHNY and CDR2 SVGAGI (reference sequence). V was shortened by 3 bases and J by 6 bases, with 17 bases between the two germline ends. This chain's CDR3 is CASSYSTGSSNGYTF. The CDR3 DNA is TGTGCCAGCAGTTATTCTACAGGGAGCAGCAATGGCTACACCTTC.

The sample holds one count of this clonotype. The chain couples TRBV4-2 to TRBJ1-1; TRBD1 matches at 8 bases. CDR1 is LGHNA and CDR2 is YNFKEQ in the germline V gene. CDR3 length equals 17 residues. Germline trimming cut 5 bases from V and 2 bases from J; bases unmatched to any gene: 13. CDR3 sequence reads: CASSSMPGQEKNTEAFF. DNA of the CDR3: TGTGCCAGCAGCTCAATGCCGGGACAGGAAAAAAACACTGAAGCTTTCTTT.

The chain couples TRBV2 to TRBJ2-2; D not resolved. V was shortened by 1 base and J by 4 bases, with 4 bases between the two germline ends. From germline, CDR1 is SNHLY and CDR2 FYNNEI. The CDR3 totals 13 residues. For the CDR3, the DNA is TGTGCCAGCAGTGAAGTGGTCACCGGGGAGCTGTTTTTT. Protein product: CASSEVVTGELFF. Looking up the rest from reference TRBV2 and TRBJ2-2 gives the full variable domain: EPEVTQTPSHQVTQMGQEVILRCVPISNHLYFYWYRQILGQKVEFLVSFYNNEISEKSEIFDDQFSVERPDGSNFTLKIRSTKLEDSAMYFCASSEVVTGELFFGEGSRLTVL.

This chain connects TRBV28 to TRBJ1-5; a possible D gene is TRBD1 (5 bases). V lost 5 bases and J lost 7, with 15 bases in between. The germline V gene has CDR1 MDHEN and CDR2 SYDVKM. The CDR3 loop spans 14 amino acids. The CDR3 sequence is CASSEMGLRQPQHF. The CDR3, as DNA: TGTGCCAGCAGTGAAATGGGGCTCAGGCAGCCCCAGCATTTT.

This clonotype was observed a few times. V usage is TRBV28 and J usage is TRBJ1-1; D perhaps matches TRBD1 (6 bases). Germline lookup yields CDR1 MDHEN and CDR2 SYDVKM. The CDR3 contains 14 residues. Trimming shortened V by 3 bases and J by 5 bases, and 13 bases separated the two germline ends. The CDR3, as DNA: TGTGCCAGCAGTTTTGCAGGGGCGCGGACTGAAGCTTTCTTT. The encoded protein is CASSFAGARTEAFF.

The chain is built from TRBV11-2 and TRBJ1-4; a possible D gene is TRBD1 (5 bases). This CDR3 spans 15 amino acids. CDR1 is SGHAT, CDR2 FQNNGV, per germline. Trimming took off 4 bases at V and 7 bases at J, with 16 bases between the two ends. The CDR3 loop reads CASSSRTTPGEKLFF. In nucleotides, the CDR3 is TGTGCCAGCAGCTCCAGGACAACGCCGGGTGAAAAACTGTTTTTT.

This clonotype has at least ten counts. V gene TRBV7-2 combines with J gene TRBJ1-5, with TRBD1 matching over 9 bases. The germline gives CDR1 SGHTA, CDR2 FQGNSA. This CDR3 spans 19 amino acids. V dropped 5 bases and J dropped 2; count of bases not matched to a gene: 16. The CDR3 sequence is CASSPLRQGGDYGNQPQHF. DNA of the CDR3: TGTGCCAGCAGCCCACTACGACAGGGGGGGGACTATGGCAATCAGCCCCAGCATTTT.

CDR3 DNA sequence: TGTGCCAGCAGTTTAATTCAGGGGATGGCTTTCTTT. Translating it yields CASSLIQGMAFF. This chain links TRBV28 with TRBJ1-1, with TRBD1 as a possible D gene (6 bases). The V and J ends lost 2 bases and 11 bases respectively, with 12 bases between them. Germline V gene sequence: CDR1 MDHEN, CDR2 SYDVKM. The CDR3 loop spans 12 amino acids.

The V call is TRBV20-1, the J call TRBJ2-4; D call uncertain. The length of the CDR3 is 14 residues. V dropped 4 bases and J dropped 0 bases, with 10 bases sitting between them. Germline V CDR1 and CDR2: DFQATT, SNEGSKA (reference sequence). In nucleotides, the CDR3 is TGCAGTGCTAAAGCCGCCCTAGCCAAAAACATTCAGTACTTC. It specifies CSAKAALAKNIQYF.

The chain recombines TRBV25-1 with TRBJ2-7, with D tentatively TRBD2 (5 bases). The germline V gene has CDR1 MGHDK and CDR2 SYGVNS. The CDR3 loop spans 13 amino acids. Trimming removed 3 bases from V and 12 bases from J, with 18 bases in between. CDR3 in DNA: TGTGCCAGCAGTGACTCCCCGGACCGGGGAAGGTACTTC. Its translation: CASSDSPDRGRYF.

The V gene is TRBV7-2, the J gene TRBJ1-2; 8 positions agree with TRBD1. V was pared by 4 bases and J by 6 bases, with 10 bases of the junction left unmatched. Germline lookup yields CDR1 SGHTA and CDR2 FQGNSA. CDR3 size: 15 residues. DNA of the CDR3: TGTGCCAGCAGCTCCGTACAGGGGGGTTTCGATGGCTACACCTTC. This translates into CASSSVQGGFDGYTF.